These 16 T cell receptor beta chains were sequenced from one sample in a study of shared clonotypes between healthy human individuals (dated by TCRdb to 2020 to 2022). Library preparation used the immunoSEQ multiplex PCR assay. What TCRdb holds here is the immuneACCESS table cut down to in-frame rearrangements. Part of the clones is not present; checked against another copy, under half of the missing clones reflect an unresolved V gene, and the others are unexplained. The sample table lists 2 million to 2.5 million clones, just under 95% of them with a count of one. The ten largest make up around 0.35% of the sample. The sample consisted of naive CD4+ T cells from PBMCs. The cell subset or site tag for this specimen amounts to: CD45RA+ positively selected. The source of these receptors is a man aged 18 to 30 in good health. Some clones in this sample may be carry-over from other donors' samples.

Points on this clone: The sample has other DNA sequences that encode this CDR3 too. This chain uses TRBV5-1 with TRBJ2-1, with TRBD2 matching 10 bases. The V gene end was trimmed by 2 bases and the J gene end by 8 bases; junction bases not matched to a gene: 7. CDR3 length: 15 amino acids. CDR1 is SGHRS and CDR2 is YFSETQ in the germline V gene. CDR3 residues: CASSLGLAGVHEQFF. CDR3 nucleotides: TGCGCCAGCAGCTTAGGGCTAGCGGGAGTCCATGAGCAGTTCTTC.

V and J are TRBV28 and TRBJ2-1, with D unresolved. V dropped 5 bases and J dropped 3 bases, with 17 bases sitting between them. Germline lookup yields CDR1 MDHEN and CDR2 SYDVKM. This CDR3 region has 16 residues. CDR3 region: CASSLFQGRVYNEQFF. The CDR3 DNA follows: TGTGCCAGCAGTCTTTTCCAAGGACGCGTCTACAATGAGCAGTTCTTC.

This clone has only a few counts. The DNA of the CDR3 is TGTGCCAGCAGCTTCGGACATTACACTGAAGCTTTCTTT. This codes for CASSFGHYTEAFF. The V call is TRBV9, the J call TRBJ1-1; TRBD1 is a possible D gene (5 bases). V lost 4 bases and J lost 3, with 10 bases in between. The CDR3 spans 13 residues. Germline CDR1 reads SGDLS; CDR2 reads YYNGEE.

CDR3 region: CASSLGWGRNQPQHF. CDR3 DNA: TGTGCCAGCAGCTTAGGGTGGGGGCGAAATCAGCCCCAGCATTTT. This sequence joins TRBV7-2 and TRBJ1-5; tentatively, D is TRBD1 (6 bases). The V and J ends lost 1 base and 4 bases respectively, with 11 bases between them. The germline CDR1 and CDR2 sequences are SGHTA and FQGNSA. This CDR3 region has 15 residues. Drawing the rest from reference TRBV7-2 and TRBJ1-5, the complete variable domain is GAGVSQSPSNKVTEKGKDVELRCDPISGHTALYWYRQSLGQGLEFLIYFQGNSAPDKSGLPSDRFSAERTGGSVSTLTIQRTQQEDSAVYLCASSLGWGRNQPQHFGDGTRLSIL.

The table lists this clone with a count of one. The V and J genes are TRBV2 and TRBJ2-2; a possible D gene is TRBD1 (6 bases). The germline CDR1 and CDR2 sequences are SNHLY and FYNNEI. The CDR3 is made up of 16 amino acids. V was shortened by 1 base and J by 6 bases, with 15 bases between the two germline ends. CDR3 bases: TGTGCCAGCAGTGAAGGGTCAGGGGCCCGGCCCGGGGAGCTGTTTTTT. Translated, it gives CASSEGSGARPGELFF. Looking up the rest from reference TRBV2 and TRBJ2-2 gives the full variable domain: EPEVTQTPSHQVTQMGQEVILRCVPISNHLYFYWYRQILGQKVEFLVSFYNNEISEKSEIFDDQFSVERPDGSNFTLKIRSTKLEDSAMYFCASSEGSGARPGELFFGEGSRLTVL.

The V and J genes are TRBV7-2 and TRBJ1-1, with unresolved D. The CDR3 extends over 14 amino acids. The germline gives CDR1 SGHTA, CDR2 FQGNSA. Trimming cost V 5 bases and J 0 bases, with 10 bases left between them. The CDR3 region has the DNA TGTGCCAGCAGCCCACAACCGGTGAACACTGAAGCTTTCTTT. The encoded protein is CASSPQPVNTEAFF.

As concerns this clone: The same CDR3 also results from other DNA sequences found in this sample. The chain employs TRBV18 and TRBJ1-2; 7 bases match TRBD1. V trimming: 3 bases; J trimming: 6 bases; junction bases outside the gene matches: 4. Germline V gives CDR1 KGHSH, CDR2 LQKENI. The CDR3 has 13 residues. The CDR3 spells CASSPGTVNGYTF. CDR3 DNA: TGTGCCAGCTCACCCGGGACAGTCAATGGCTACACCTTC.

The chain joins TRBV30 to TRBJ2-4, with unresolved D. Germline-derived CDR1 and CDR2 are GTSNPN and SVGIG (reference sequence). The CDR3 is made up of 13 amino acids. Between the trimmed V and J ends, which lost 1 base and 8 bases, there was a span of 12 bases. The CDR3 here is CAWSAPPPDIQYF. As DNA, the CDR3 is TGTGCCTGGAGTGCCCCGCCCCCTGACATTCAGTACTTC.

The genes are TRBV7-9 and TRBJ1-6; 8 bases are shared with TRBD1. Germline V lookup: CDR1 SEHNR, CDR2 FQNEAQ (reference sequence). The junction had 9 bases not matched to a gene; V was cut back by 5 bases and J by 9 bases. The CDR3 has 15 residues. The CDR3 DNA reads TGTGCCAGCAGCCCCCTTCAGGGGGCGACTTCACCCCTCCACTTT. Its protein product is CASSPLQGATSPLHF. Supplemented by reference TRBV7-9 and TRBJ1-6, the full variable domain reads DTGVSQNPRHKITKRGQNVTFRCDPISEHNRLYWYRQTLGQGPEFLTYFQNEAQLEKSRLLSDRFSAERPKGSFSTLEIQRTEQGDSAMYLCASSPLQGATSPLHFGNGTRLTVT.

The gene calls are TRBV28 and TRBJ1-2, with D uncertain. The length of the CDR3 is 12 residues. Trimming pared 3 bases from V and 4 bases from J, leaving 6 bases between. The germline CDR1 and CDR2 sequences are MDHEN and SYDVKM. CDR3 protein: CASSLMFYGYTF. Written as DNA, the CDR3 is TGTGCCAGCAGTTTGATGTTCTATGGCTACACCTTC.

The rearrangement joins TRBV7-9 to TRBJ2-1; D is unclear. This CDR3 region has 16 residues. Trimming removed 5 bases from V and 3 bases from J, with 17 bases in between. Per germline, CDR1 SEHNR and CDR2 FQNEAQ (reference sequence). CDR3 sequence (DNA): TGTGCCAGCAGCCCGCGGACGCAGGAAGACTACAATGAGCAGTTCTTC. Translation gives CASSPRTQEDYNEQFF.

This clone appeared once. V gene TRBV5-1 combines with J gene TRBJ2-1, with 8 bases lining up with TRBD1. V gave up 7 bases and J gave up 6 bases; unmatched junction bases: 6. Germline V gene lookup returns CDR1 SGHRS and CDR2 YFSETQ. The CDR3 spans 13 residues. The CDR3 here is CASHTTGGNEQFF. CDR3 nucleotide sequence: TGCGCCAGCCATACAACAGGGGGCAATGAGCAGTTCTTC. Variable domain in full (rest from reference TRBV5-1 and TRBJ2-1): KAGVTQTPRYLIKTRGQQVTLSCSPISGHRSVSWYQQTPGQGLQFLFEYFSETQRNKGNFPGRFSGRQFSNSRSEMNVSTLELGDSALYLCASHTTGGNEQFFGPGTRLTVL.

The J gene is TRBJ2-3, the V gene TRBV4-2; 11 bases fit TRBD2. CDR1 and CDR2 from the germline V gene are LGHNA and YNFKEQ. V shed 1 base and J 3 bases; nucleotides not matched to a gene: 3. The CDR3 runs 16 residues. In DNA form, the CDR3 reads TGTGCCAGCAGCCAAGGGGCTAGCGGGAGGACAGATACGCAGTATTTT. It encodes CASSQGASGRTDTQYF.

The chain combines TRBV5-1 with TRBJ2-7, with TRBD1 matching 7 bases. The V gene end was trimmed by 4 bases and the J gene end by 3 bases; junction bases not matched to a gene: 4. Germline V gene data show CDR1 as SGHRS and CDR2 as YFSETQ. CDR3 length: 13 amino acids. The CDR3 is CASSRDSNYEQYF. DNA for the CDR3: TGCGCCAGCAGCCGGGACAGCAACTACGAGCAGTACTTC. The full variable domain, with the rest looked up from reference TRBV5-1 and TRBJ2-7, is KAGVTQTPRYLIKTRGQQVTLSCSPISGHRSVSWYQQTPGQGLQFLFEYFSETQRNKGNFPGRFSGRQFSNSRSEMNVSTLELGDSALYLCASSRDSNYEQYFGPGTRLTVT.

The chain recombines TRBV7-9 with TRBJ1-5; 9 positions agree with TRBD1. V was pared by 5 bases and J by 5 bases, with 7 bases of the junction left unmatched. The CDR3 contains 15 residues. Germline CDR1 is SEHNR and CDR2 is FQNEAQ (reference sequence). The CDR3 region has the DNA TGTGCCAGCAGCCGGACAGGGGCGTATGATCAGCCCCAGCATTTT. This sequence encodes CASSRTGAYDQPQHF.

The chain joins TRBV5-6 to TRBJ2-7; 8 bases are shared with TRBD2. CDR3 length: 17 amino acids. The V segment lost 3 bases and the J segment 0 bases; nucleotides outside the gene matches: 11. Germline V lookup: CDR1 SGHDT, CDR2 YYEEEE. CDR3 in DNA: TGTGCCAGCAGCTGGGGCGGGAGGAGCGAATACTCCTACGAGCAGTACTTC. Translation: CASSWGGRSEYSYEQYF.